These 14 T cell receptor beta chains share one sample of origin, sequenced in a study of low-dose radiotherapy and immunotherapy resistance in tumors (dated by TCRdb to the early 2020s). This specimen's time point label, interpreted: after trial treatment. The treatment or condition tag for this specimen amounts to: LDRT plus nivolumab, ipilimumab, low-dose cyclophosphamide and aspirin (RACIN trial). The sequencer was an Illumina HiSeq 2500. To make first-strand cDNA, Superscript III was used along with a set of TRAV- and TRBV-specific primers so that both the TCRalpha and TCRbeta chains were covered. TCRs were amplified with Phusion for around 18 PCR cycles, with a constant-region primer paired with the adapter attached to the V primers. The public sequencing data were trimmed at Q25 with fastp and processed into clonotypes with MiXCR by TCRdb, which kept only in-frame beta chains. Identical CDR3 proteins give one entry, which carries the most common genes and DNA. Present in this sample are tens of thousands of distinct CDR3 sequences, 20% to 25% of which were seen just once. Of the sample, around 13% is held by the ten largest clones.

The sequences come from PBMCs, collected after low-dose radiotherapy plus immunotherapy. The receptors were gathered from a female donor with ovarian cancer.

For this clonotype: It differs at one base from a far larger clone, so likely a read error. This chain links TRBV5-8 with TRBJ1-5; D uncertain. V was pared by 0 bases and J by 3 bases, with 13 bases between. Germline CDR1 reads SGHTS; CDR2 reads YDEGEE. The CDR3 has 16 amino acids. CDR3 nucleotides: TGTGCCAGCAGCTTGGAAAGGAACATTCCCAATCAGCCCCAGCATTTT. Translating gives CASSLERNIPNQPQHF.

This clonotype was found many times. V gene TRBV3-1 combines with J gene TRBJ2-1; 13 positions match TRBD2. Germline trimming cut 3 bases from V and 11 bases from J; bases unmatched to any gene: 7. Germline CDR1 LGHDT, CDR2 YNNKEL (reference sequence). The CDR3 has 15 amino acids. CDR3 amino acids: CASSHYGTSGKKQFF. Written as DNA, the CDR3 is TGTGCCAGCAGCCACTATGGGACTAGCGGGAAAAAGCAGTTCTTC.

In its sample, this clonotype was seen a few times. The J gene is TRBJ1-1, the V gene TRBV9; D may be TRBD1 (6 bases). The CDR3 totals 14 residues. V was cut by 0 bases and J by 1 base, with 7 bases left in between. CDR1 and CDR2 from the germline V gene are SGDLS and YYNGEE. Here the CDR3 DNA reads TGTGCCAGCAGCGTAGAGGGGGAGAACACTGAAGCTTTCTTT. Translated: CASSVEGENTEAFF.

The chain joins TRBV9 to TRBJ2-3, with 8 bases lining up with TRBD1. CDR3 length: 15 residues. Germline V gene sequence: CDR1 SGDLS, CDR2 YYNGEE. Trimming removed 2 bases from V and 6 bases from J; junction bases left unmatched: 8. The CDR3 coding sequence is TGTGCCAGCAGCGTTGCGTCAGGGGGCAGGGATACGCAGTATTTT. Protein sequence: CASSVASGGRDTQYF.

The chain couples TRBV12-3 or TRBV12-4 to TRBJ2-1, with 7 bases matching TRBD2. Germline trimming cut 0 bases from V and 7 bases from J; bases unmatched to any gene: 9. The CDR3 loop spans 16 amino acids. The CDR3 loop is CASSLAGGPVENEQFF. CDR3 DNA sequence: TGTGCCAGCAGTTTAGCGGGAGGGCCGGTTGAGAATGAGCAGTTCTTC.

This clonotype was counted many times. V usage is TRBV11-3 and J usage is TRBJ2-1; 7 positions agree with TRBD2. Germline assignment: CDR1 SGHNT and CDR2 YENEEA. The ends lost 5 bases at V and 12 bases at J; junction bases unmatched: 16. The CDR3 loop spans 15 amino acids. The CDR3 DNA reads TGTGCCAGCAGCCCCGGGGTCAGCGGGGAATGGGTGCAGTTCTTC. Translated, it gives CASSPGVSGEWVQFF.

J is TRBJ1-1 and V is TRBV28; the D gene is possibly TRBD1 (5 bases). Germline V gene sequence: CDR1 MDHEN, CDR2 SYDVKM. Trimming shortened V by 5 bases and J by 4 bases, and 8 bases separated the two germline ends. The CDR3 has 12 amino acids. The CDR3 loop reads CASSRRGTEAFF. CDR3 nucleotides: TGTGCCAGCAGTAGGAGGGGCACTGAAGCTTTCTTT. The full variable domain, completed using reference TRBV28 and TRBJ1-1, is DVKVTQSSRYLVKRTGEKVFLECVQDMDHENMFWYRQDPGLGLRLIYFSYDVKMKEKGDIPEGYSVSREKKERFSLILESASTNQTSMYLCASSRRGTEAFFGQGTRLTVV.

This clonotype has only a few counts. This chain links TRBV28 with TRBJ2-1, with 7 positions matching TRBD2. V trimming: 2 bases; J trimming: 6 bases; junction bases outside the gene matches: 10. From germline, CDR1 is MDHEN and CDR2 SYDVKM. The CDR3 length is 16 residues. The CDR3 sequence is CASSLGGGSHSNEQFF. The CDR3 bases are TGTGCCAGCAGTTTAGGAGGCGGGAGTCATTCCAATGAGCAGTTCTTC.

This clonotype has a handful of counts. The V call is TRBV11-3, the J call TRBJ2-5; 7 nucleotides agree with TRBD1. The germline V gene has CDR1 SGHNT and CDR2 YENEEA. The CDR3 loop spans 15 amino acids. Trimming took 0 bases from V and 0 from J; bases not matched to a gene: 1. The CDR3 DNA reads TGTGCCAGCAGCTTAGACGGGACAGACCAAGAGACCCAGTACTTC. Amino acids: CASSLDGTDQETQYF.

This clonotype appeared many times. This chain joins TRBV28 and TRBJ2-3, with 7 bases fitting TRBD2. Looked up from germline, CDR1 is MDHEN and CDR2 is SYDVKM. V gave up 8 bases and J gave up 3 bases; unmatched junction bases: 11. This CDR3 is 15 amino acids long. CDR3 sequence (DNA): TGTGCCAGCCGAACGGGAGGAGAGGGGACAGATACGCAGTATTTT. This translates into CASRTGGEGTDTQYF.

This clonotype was detected many times. The chain recombines TRBV11-2 with TRBJ1-1; tentatively, D is TRBD1 (5 bases). Germline values: CDR1 SGHAT, CDR2 FQNNGV. Trimming removed 5 bases at V and 6 bases at J, with 16 bases between. CDR3 length: 14 residues. The CDR3 sequence is CASSTLEGRAEAFF. The CDR3 DNA reads as TGTGCCAGCAGCACGCTTGAGGGACGGGCTGAAGCTTTCTTT.

About this clonotype itself: This is likely an artifact of a read error, given a far larger clone one base away. This sequence joins TRBV28 and TRBJ2-1; D not certain. V lost 4 bases and J 10 bases, leaving 14 bases between the germline ends. The germline gives CDR1 MDHEN, CDR2 SYDVKM. CDR3 length equals 13 residues. As DNA, the CDR3 is TGTGCCAGCAGTTCTCCAGCGCCCTACGAGCAGTTCTTC. Protein: CASSSPAPYEQFF.

This clonotype was detected ten times or more. V is TRBV7-9 and J is TRBJ2-2; TRBD1 is a possible D gene (6 bases). Germline-derived CDR1 and CDR2 are SEHNR and FQNEAQ (reference sequence). Trimming shortened V by 1 base and J by 2 bases, and 14 bases separated the two germline ends. This CDR3 contains 17 residues. The CDR3 DNA reads TGTGCCAGCAGCTTAGTTTTTCAGGGGAAAAACACCGGGGAGCTGTTTTTT. Its translation is CASSLVFQGKNTGELFF.

This clonotype has only a few counts. This chain connects TRBV7-2 to TRBJ2-3, with 15 bases matching TRBD2. Germline CDR1 is SGHTA and CDR2 is FQGNSA. V dropped 5 bases and J dropped 4; count of bases not matched to a gene: 7. The CDR3 spans 17 residues. The DNA of the CDR3 is TGTGCCAGCAGCCGAGGACTAGCGGGGGGGCTAGCAGATACGCAGTATTTT. Residues: CASSRGLAGGLADTQYF. Full variable domain (remainder filled in from reference TRBV7-2 and TRBJ2-3): GAGVSQSPSNKVTEKGKDVELRCDPISGHTALYWYRQSLGQGLEFLIYFQGNSAPDKSGLPSDRFSAERTGGSVSTLTIQRTQQEDSAVYLCASSRGLAGGLADTQYFGPGTRLTVL.